Following are 14 T cell receptor beta chains from one sample sequenced in a study of PD-1 blockade in mismatch repair-deficient tumors (dated by TCRdb to about 2017). Libraries were constructed by the immunoSEQ multiplex PCR assay. The source is immuneACCESS, and TCRdb retained only in-frame sequences with V and J called. Part of the clones is not carried over; for the studies checked, unresolved V genes explain less than half of this, and the remainder is unexplained. Within this sample are around 100,000 clones, with 60% to 85% of them counted one time only. Of the sample, roughly 4.5% is held by the ten largest clones. Material: peripheral blood, obtained approximately 64 weeks after starting pembrolizumab. These receptors came from an adult with mismatch repair-deficient cancer.

This clone was counted only a few times. The rearrangement joins TRBV27 to TRBJ2-1, with D perhaps matching TRBD2 (5 bases). The CDR3 extends over 14 amino acids. Germline assignment: CDR1 MNHEY and CDR2 SMNVEV (reference sequence). Trimming left V 2 bases short and J 6 bases short, with 11 bases between. The CDR3 DNA reads as TGTGCCAGCAGTTTAGGTGGGAGCCCCAATGAGCAGTTCTTC. Its translation: CASSLGGSPNEQFF.

This clone came up a few times. The J gene is TRBJ2-1, the V gene TRBV5-4; D is perhaps TRBD1 (6 bases). The germline V gene encodes CDR1 SGHNT and CDR2 YYREEE (reference sequence). CDR3 length: 15 residues. The V gene lost 9 bases and the J gene lost 5 bases, with 21 bases spanning the gap. CDR3 region: CATRQDGAMDNEQFF. CDR3 coding DNA: TGTGCCACCCGACAGGATGGGGCAATGGACAATGAGCAGTTCTTC.

V and J are TRBV29-1 and TRBJ2-7; no firm D call. This CDR3 comprises 12 residues. V was pared by 1 base and J by 0 bases, with 4 bases between. In germline, CDR1 is SQVTM, CDR2 ANQGSEA. As DNA, the CDR3 is TGCAGCGTTGAAGGACACTCCTACGAGCAGTACTTC. Its translation: CSVEGHSYEQYF.

This clone was found a few times. This chain links TRBV2 with TRBJ2-3; D unclear. The germline V and J ends were trimmed by 3 bases and 0 bases, with 10 bases remaining between them. The CDR3 extends over 15 amino acids. Germline values: CDR1 SNHLY, CDR2 FYNNEI. The CDR3 spells CASSDPGPSTDTQYF. CDR3 in DNA: TGTGCCAGCAGTGACCCCGGGCCCAGCACAGATACGCAGTATTTT. The whole variable domain, filled in from reference TRBV2 and TRBJ2-3, reads EPEVTQTPSHQVTQMGQEVILRCVPISNHLYFYWYRQILGQKVEFLVSFYNNEISEKSEIFDDQFSVERPDGSNFTLKIRSTKLEDSAMYFCASSDPGPSTDTQYFGPGTRLTVL.

The chain joins TRBV27 to TRBJ2-7; 7 nucleotides line up with TRBD1. The CDR3 spans 15 residues. Germline CDR1 reads MNHEY; CDR2 reads SMNVEV (reference sequence). With 5 bases clipped from V and 2 bases from J, the junction kept 9 bases outside the gene matches. CDR3: CASSPPTGKAYEQYF. The CDR3 nucleotides are TGTGCCAGCAGTCCACCGACAGGGAAGGCCTACGAGCAGTACTTC.

The chain carries TRBV19 and TRBJ2-7; TRBD1 agrees at 10 bases. CDR1 and CDR2 from the germline V gene are LNHDA and SQIVND (reference sequence). The CDR3 is 14 residues long. The V and J ends lost 4 bases and 3 bases, in that order; junction bases with no gene match: 3. CDR3 in DNA: TGTGCCAGTAGTACGACAGGGGGCAACTACGAGCAGTACTTC. Protein sequence: CASSTTGGNYEQYF.

V and J are TRBV10-3 and TRBJ2-1; 7 bases map to TRBD2. The CDR3 is made up of 18 amino acids. The junction had 10 bases not matched to a gene; V was cut back by 0 bases and J by 2 bases. CDR1 ENHRY and CDR2 SYGVKD come from the germline V gene. DNA of the CDR3: TGTGCCATCAGTGAGTCGCCCTCTTTAGCGGGTCCCTACAATGAGCAGTTCTTC. Translating gives CAISESPSLAGPYNEQFF.

This clone showed up just a few times. As DNA, the CDR3 is TGTGCCAGTAGTATAGGGACAACCTACGAGCAGTACTTC. It encodes CASSIGTTYEQYF. This sequence joins TRBV19 and TRBJ2-7, with a possible D match to TRBD1 (5 bases). V shed 1 base and J shed 2 bases, with 6 bases lying between them. The length of the CDR3 is 13 residues. CDR1 and CDR2 from the germline V gene are LNHDA and SQIVND (reference sequence).

This clone was counted once. The chain has TRBV5-1 and TRBJ2-6; no firm D call. Germline V gives CDR1 SGHRS, CDR2 YFSETQ. The V and J ends lost 2 bases and 4 bases respectively, with 10 bases between them. This CDR3 has 15 residues. The CDR3 is CASSFRVTGANVLTF. The CDR3 DNA sequence: TGCGCCAGCAGCTTTCGGGTGACGGGGGCCAACGTCCTGACTTTC.

The chain carries TRBV6-5 and TRBJ1-1; D is ambiguous. V shed 2 bases and J shed 1 base, with 5 bases lying between them. The CDR3 contains 13 residues. Looked up from germline, CDR1 is MNHEY and CDR2 is SVGAGI. DNA of the CDR3: TGTGCCAGCAGTTACAGGAAGAACACTGAAGCTTTCTTT. Translated: CASSYRKNTEAFF.

The chain couples TRBV11-3 to TRBJ2-7; TRBD2 is a possible D gene (6 bases). With 8 bases removed from V and 4 bases from J, the gap between germline ends came to 27 bases. There are 17 residues in the CDR3. Germline CDR1 SGHNT, CDR2 YENEEA. CDR3 sequence (DNA): TGTGCCAGCTCCCGGGGGTCTTTCCCCGTGTTCGGGTACGAGCAGTACTTC. The encoded protein is CASSRGSFPVFGYEQYF.

The chain is built from TRBV19 and TRBJ2-5, with D unclear. The CDR3 spans 16 residues. V was trimmed by 1 base and J by 2 bases, leaving 14 bases between them. Germline CDR1 reads LNHDA; CDR2 reads SQIVND (reference sequence). CDR3 protein: CASSIAATTAQETQYF. The CDR3 DNA reads TGTGCCAGTAGTATAGCGGCAACGACCGCTCAAGAGACCCAGTACTTC.

This clone was seen more than once but under ten times. The chain joins TRBV19 to TRBJ1-1, with D possibly matching TRBD1 (6 bases). Trimming left V 2 bases short and J 1 base short, with 11 bases between. The germline V gene encodes CDR1 LNHDA and CDR2 SQIVND (reference sequence). The CDR3 is 15 residues long. CDR3 sequence (DNA): TGTGCCAGTAGTATAAGGGGGGCGGAGAACACTGAAGCTTTCTTT. This encodes CASSIRGAENTEAFF.

V gene TRBV29-1 combines with J gene TRBJ2-7, with a weak D call TRBD1 (5 bases). The length of the CDR3 is 18 residues. The germline V gene has CDR1 SQVTM and CDR2 ANQGSEA. The germline V and J ends were trimmed by 4 bases and 0 bases, with 25 bases remaining between them. The CDR3, as DNA: TGCAGCGTTGGAGAGCAGGACACACCCAGGGAAAGCTCCTACGAGCAGTACTTC. It yields the protein CSVGEQDTPRESSYEQYF.